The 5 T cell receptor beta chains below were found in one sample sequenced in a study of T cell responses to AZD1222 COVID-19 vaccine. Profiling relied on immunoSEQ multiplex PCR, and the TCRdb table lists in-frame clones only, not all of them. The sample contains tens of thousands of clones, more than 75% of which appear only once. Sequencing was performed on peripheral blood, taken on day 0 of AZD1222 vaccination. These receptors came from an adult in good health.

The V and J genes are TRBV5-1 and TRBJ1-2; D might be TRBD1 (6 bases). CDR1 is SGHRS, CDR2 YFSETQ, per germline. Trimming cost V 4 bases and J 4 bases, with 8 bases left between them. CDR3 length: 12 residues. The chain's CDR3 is CASSPDSYGYTF. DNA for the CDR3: TGCGCCAGCAGCCCGGACAGCTATGGCTACACCTTC. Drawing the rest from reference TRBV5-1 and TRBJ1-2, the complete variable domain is KAGVTQTPRYLIKTRGQQVTLSCSPISGHRSVSWYQQTPGQGLQFLFEYFSETQRNKGNFPGRFSGRQFSNSRSEMNVSTLELGDSALYLCASSPDSYGYTFGSGTRLTVV.

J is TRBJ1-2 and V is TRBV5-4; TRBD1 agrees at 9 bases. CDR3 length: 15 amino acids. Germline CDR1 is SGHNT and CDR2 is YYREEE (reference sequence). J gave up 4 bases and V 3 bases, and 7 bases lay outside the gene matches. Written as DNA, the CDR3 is TGTGCCAGCAGCTCGCTGGGGACAGGGAGCTATGGCTACACCTTC. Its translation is CASSSLGTGSYGYTF.

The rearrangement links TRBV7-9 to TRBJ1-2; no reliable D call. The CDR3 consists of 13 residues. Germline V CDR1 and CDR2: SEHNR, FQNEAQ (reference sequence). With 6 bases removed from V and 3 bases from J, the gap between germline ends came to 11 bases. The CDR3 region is CASSPLFDYGYTF. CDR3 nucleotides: TGTGCCAGCAGTCCCCTTTTCGACTATGGCTACACCTTC.

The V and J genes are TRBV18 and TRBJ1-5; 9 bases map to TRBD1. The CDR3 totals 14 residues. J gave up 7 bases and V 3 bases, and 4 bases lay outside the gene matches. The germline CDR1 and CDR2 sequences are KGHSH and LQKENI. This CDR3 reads CASSPRQGGQPQHF. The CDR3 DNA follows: TGTGCCAGCTCACCTCGACAGGGGGGGCAGCCCCAGCATTTT.

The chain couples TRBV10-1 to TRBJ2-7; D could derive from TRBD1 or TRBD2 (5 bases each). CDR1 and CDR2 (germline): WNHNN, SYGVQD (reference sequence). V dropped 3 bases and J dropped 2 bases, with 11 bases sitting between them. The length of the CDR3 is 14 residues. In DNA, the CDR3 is TGCGCCAGCAGTGATGGGACGGGACCCTACGAGCAGTACTTC. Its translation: CASSDGTGPYEQYF.